This T cell receptor beta chain originates from a study of blood T cell repertoires in COVID-19 (dated by TCRdb to about 2020). About the investigation overall: Samples covering the acute and convalescent phases of COVID-19 were provided by collaborators in the United States, Italy and Spain. The material from the prospective study consisted of cDNA or gDNA derived from T cells, B-cell-depleted T cells, or PBMCs. Subjects who had been exposed to COVID-19, were actively infected with it, or had recovered from it provided the deeply sampled blood TCRbeta repertoires that made up the dataset. The repertoires were released in a freely available public database meant as a resource for research on the immune response to SARS-CoV-2. The samples were drawn from two sources: the first 160 participants of the ongoing ImmuneRACE study, and 1,254 subjects contributed by 6 global collaborators. Nearly every sample came with metadata listing a de-identified subject ID, COVID-19 status, age in years and sex. Where available, HLA class I and class II types were obtained from metadata supplied by the sample provider rather than from assay-based typing. General conclusions and limits of the study: Clinical and demographic metadata were provided uncurated, with the amount varying by source and participant.

TCRbeta CDR3 regions were amplified from genomic DNA by means of the immunoSEQ Assay, a bias-controlled multiplex PCR. On the authors' methods: The number of nucleated cells in each sample was estimated by amplification of reference gene primers within the assay. To quantify the absolute abundance of each unique TCRbeta CDR3 rearrangement, sequence reads were collapsed and filtered. For each sample, productive Simpson clonality was calculated by taking the square root of Simpson's diversity index across productive rearrangements. The source is immuneACCESS, and TCRdb retained only in-frame sequences with V and J called. Part of the clones is not carried over; for the studies checked, unresolved V genes explain less than half of this, and the remainder is unexplained. Clonal size and the V and J genes are those of that table, whereas D and trimming came from the DNA. In this sample the table shows under 200,000 clones, approximately 86% of which occur a single time. Roughly 0.57% of the sample belongs to the ten largest clones.

With respect to this clone: The antigen it binds to is not known. No base qualities exist here, and no much larger clone lies one base off it.

CDR1 and CDR2, looked up from the germline V gene, are MNHNS and SASEGT. From its cysteine to its phenylalanine, the CDR3 spans 15 amino acids. Of the read, only the CDR3 DNA is kept; its 45 bases are in frame from base 1. V has 3 bases trimmed and J has 4 bases trimmed; junction bases matching no gene number 8. One collaborating source in Seattle enrolled patients during active infection and followed them longitudinally through the course of disease. The collaborating institutions used their own protocols to collect whole blood in K2EDTA tubes. For TCRbeta analysis, collaborator samples were shipped as frozen whole blood, as isolated PBMCs, or as DNA extracted from either sample type.

Sequenced material: peripheral blood. The clonotype comes from a man in his sixties with COVID-19, enrolled during active disease. The chain couples TRBV6-1 to TRBJ1-2; 7 bases in the middle match TRBD1. The CDR3 is CASSETLGQSYGYTF. The sequenced DNA is TGTGCCAGCAGTGAGACATTGGGACAGTCCTATGGCTACACCTTC.